This T cell receptor beta chain originates from a study of blood T cell repertoires in COVID-19. For the study at large: Donors in the United States, Italy and Spain gave samples during acute or convalescent COVID-19. T cells, B-cell-depleted T cells, or PBMCs provided the cDNA or gDNA that served as material.

As originally analysed: It was from reference gene primer amplification that nucleated cell counts were estimated. Method: immunoSEQ multiplex PCR; TCRdb's copy keeps in-frame clones and lacks some. Clone size and the V and J calls come from that table; the DNA yielded D and trimming. The data contain about 180,000 clones, about nine tenths of them singletons. Deletions cut 2 bases from V and 5 bases from J, with 10 bases between. CDR3 length: 14 residues. Per germline, CDR1 SGHRS and CDR2 YFSETQ. The receptor was isolated from a man between 18 and 29 years old who had recovered from COVID-19. Sequences were obtained from peripheral blood. This chain links TRBV5-1 with TRBJ2-2, with D possibly matching TRBD2 (6 bases). The CDR3 coding sequence is TGCGCCAGCAGCTTCGGGGGTAAAACCGGGGAGCTGTTTTTT. Translating gives CASSFGGKTGELFF.